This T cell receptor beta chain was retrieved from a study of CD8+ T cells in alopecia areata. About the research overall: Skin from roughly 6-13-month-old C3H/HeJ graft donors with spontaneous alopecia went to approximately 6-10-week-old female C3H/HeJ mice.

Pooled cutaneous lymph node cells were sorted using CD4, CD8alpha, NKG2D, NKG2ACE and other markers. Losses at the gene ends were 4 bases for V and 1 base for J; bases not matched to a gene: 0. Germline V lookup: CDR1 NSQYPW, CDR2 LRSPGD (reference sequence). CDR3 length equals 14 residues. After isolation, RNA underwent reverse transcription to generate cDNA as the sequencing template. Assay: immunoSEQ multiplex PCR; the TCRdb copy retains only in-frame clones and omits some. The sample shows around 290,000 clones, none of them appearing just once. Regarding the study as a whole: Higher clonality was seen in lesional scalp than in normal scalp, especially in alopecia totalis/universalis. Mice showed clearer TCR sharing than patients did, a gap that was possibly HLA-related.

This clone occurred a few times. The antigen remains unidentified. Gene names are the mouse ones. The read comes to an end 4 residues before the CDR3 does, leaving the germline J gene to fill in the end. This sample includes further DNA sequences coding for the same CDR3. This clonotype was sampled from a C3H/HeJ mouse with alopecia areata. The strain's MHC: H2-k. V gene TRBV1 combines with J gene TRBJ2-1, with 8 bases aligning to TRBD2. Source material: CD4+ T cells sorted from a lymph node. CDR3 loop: CTCSVGGNYAEQFF. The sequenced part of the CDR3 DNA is TGCACCTGCAGTGTGGGGGGGAACTATGCT.